Reported below is one T cell receptor beta chain. This record comes from a study of blood T cell repertoires in COVID-19. At the level of the study: Some COVID-19 samples were acute and others convalescent; all came from the United States, Italy and Spain.

Generated by immunoSEQ multiplex PCR, the TCRdb table keeps only in-frame clones and is missing some. This sample has roughly 130,000 clones, with about nine tenths found just once. V lost 6 bases to trimming and J lost 7 bases; unmatched junction nucleotides: 4. There are 12 residues in the CDR3. CDR1 is LNHDA and CDR2 is SQIVND in the germline V gene (reference sequence). The genes are TRBV19 and TRBJ1-2; 8 bases match TRBD1. Sequencing was carried out using peripheral blood. This receptor was obtained from a human donor with COVID-19, enrolled during active disease. The donor label of this sample is uncertain. The CDR3 region is CASRDRGGGYTF. The CDR3 DNA reads TGTGCCAGTAGAGACAGGGGAGGTGGCTACACCTTC. The variable domain in full, with the rest retrieved from reference TRBV19 and TRBJ1-2, is DGGITQSPKYLFRKEGQNVTLSCEQNLNHDAMYWYRQDPGQGLRLIYYSQIVNDFQKGDIAEGYSVSREKKESFPLTVTSAQKNPTAFYLCASRDRGGGYTFGSGTRLTVV.